The entry that follows covers one T cell receptor (beta chain) sequence. Antigen: not known. This entry belongs to a study of T cell responses to AZD1222 COVID-19 vaccine. The protocol was immunoSEQ multiplex PCR, while the TCRdb copy is restricted to in-frame clones and leaves out a portion. Of roughly 150,000 clones listed, 70% to 90% were seen once; the top ten hold under 9.5%. Study-wide findings and caveats: Baseline serology detected seropositivity in only a handful of AZD1222 recipients. Two AZD1222 administrations were followed by greater Spike-specific TCR breadth and depth.

Per the germline V gene, CDR1 is SNHLY and CDR2 is FYNNEI. This CDR3 spans 13 amino acids. Trimming removed 5 bases from V and 5 bases from J, with 9 bases in between. The clonotype comes from an adult in good health. The sample in question was peripheral blood, obtained on day 0 of AZD1222 vaccination. The V gene is TRBV2, the J gene TRBJ2-2; tentatively, D is TRBD2 (6 bases). CDR3 protein: CASSRDSTGELFF. In DNA form, the CDR3 reads TGTGCCAGCAGTAGGGACTCAACCGGGGAGCTGTTTTTT. The full variable domain, rest sourced from reference TRBV2 and TRBJ2-2, is EPEVTQTPSHQVTQMGQEVILRCVPISNHLYFYWYRQILGQKVEFLVSFYNNEISEKSEIFDDQFSVERPDGSNFTLKIRSTKLEDSAMYFCASSRDSTGELFFGEGSRLTVL.